Here is one TCR beta chain with its context. Its specificity is not known. Looked up from germline, CDR1 is DFQATT and CDR2 is SNEGSKA (reference sequence). The CDR3 consists of 14 residues. The V and J ends lost 5 bases and 5 bases respectively, with 18 bases between them. The sample originates from a study of spatial heterogeneity in lung cancer. Study information: The library had UMIs, and each TCR and UMI pair averaged more than ten raw reads.

Every TCR cDNA molecule bore its own unique molecular identifier. TCRdb reanalysed the 5' RACE reads using MiXCR and keeps one entry per CDR3 protein. The sample has approximately 92,000 distinct CDR3 sequences; 9.5% to 15% are singletons. As to time point: sample taken at primary tumor resection. Whole RNA came from tumor, nontumor lung or frozen PBMC and was sequenced without being sorted. The donor population consisted of some 72 patients with untreated, early-stage non-small cell lung cancer. Study-wide results and caveats: Expanded tumor TCRs that were ubiquitous appeared in blood more at resection than follow-up.

The sequencing here drew on PBMCs, taken at surgery. This chain joins TRBV20-1 and TRBJ2-5, with D perhaps given as TRBD1 or TRBD2 (5 bases each). This sequence was found in a male donor with early-stage non-small cell lung cancer. The CDR3 DNA sequence: TGCAGTGCTGCCCCCGGTCGGGGCACCGAGACCCAGTACTTC. Amino acid sequence: CSAAPGRGTETQYF.